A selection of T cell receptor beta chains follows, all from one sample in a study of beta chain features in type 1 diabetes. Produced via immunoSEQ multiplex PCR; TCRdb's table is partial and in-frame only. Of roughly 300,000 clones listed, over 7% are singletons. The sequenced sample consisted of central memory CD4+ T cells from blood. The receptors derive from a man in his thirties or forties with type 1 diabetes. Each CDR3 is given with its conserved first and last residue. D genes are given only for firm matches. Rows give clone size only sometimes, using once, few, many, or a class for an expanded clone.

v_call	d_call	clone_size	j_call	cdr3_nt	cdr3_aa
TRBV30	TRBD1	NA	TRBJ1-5	TGTGCCTGGGACAGGGGCAGCAATCAGCCCCAGCATTTT	CAWDRGSNQPQHF
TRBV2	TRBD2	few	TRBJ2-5	TGTGCCAGCGCCTCGACTAGCGGGAGACAACAAGAGACCCAGTACTTC	CASASTSGRQQETQYF
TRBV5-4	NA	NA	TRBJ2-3	TGTGCCAGCAGCTTGGTGCAGGGAATCGGCCGGTTAGATACGCAGTATTTT	CASSLVQGIGRLDTQYF
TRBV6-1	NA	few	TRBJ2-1	TGTGCCAGCAGTCCCCGGGGCGTTGGGGATGAGCAGTTCTTC	CASSPRGVGDEQFF
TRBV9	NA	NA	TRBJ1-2	TGTGCCAGCAGCGTAGATCTTAGTCCCTATGGCTACACCTTC	CASSVDLSPYGYTF
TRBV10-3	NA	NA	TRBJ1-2	TGTGCCATCGGGGCGGATAACTATGGCTACACCTTC	CAIGADNYGYTF
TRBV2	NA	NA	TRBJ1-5	TGTGCCAGCAGTGCCGGGACGGCGGGCGAGCCCCAGCATTTT	CASSAGTAGEPQHF
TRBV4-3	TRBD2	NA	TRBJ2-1	TGCGCCAGCAGCCAGGCCTTGGGGGGGTTCTCCTACAATGAGCAGTTCTTC	CASSQALGGFSYNEQFF
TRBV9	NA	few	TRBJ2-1	TGTGCCAGCAGCTTCCTCCTCGGGCCGAATGAGCAGTTCTTC	CASSFLLGPNEQFF
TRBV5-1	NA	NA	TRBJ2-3	TGCGCCAGCAGCTTGGTCGGCAGGGAGGAGGATACGCAGTATTTT	CASSLVGREEDTQYF
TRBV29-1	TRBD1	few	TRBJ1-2	TGCAGCGTTGGGGGGCGGACAGGGAACTATGGCTACACCTTC	CSVGGRTGNYGYTF
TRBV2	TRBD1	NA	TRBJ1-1	TGTGCCAGCAGCTGGACAGGGGACACTGAAGCTTTCTTT	CASSWTGDTEAFF
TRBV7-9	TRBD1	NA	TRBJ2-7	TGTGCCAGCAGCTTAGAGGACAGGTCGTACGAGCAGTACTTC	CASSLEDRSYEQYF
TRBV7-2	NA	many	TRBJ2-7	TGTGCCAGCAGCTTGGCCCCCGCCTACGAGCAGTACTTC	CASSLAPAYEQYF
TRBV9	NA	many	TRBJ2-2	TGTGCCAGCACCACCCATGCCGGCGTCAGCGGGGAGCTGTTTTTT	CASTTHAGVSGELFF
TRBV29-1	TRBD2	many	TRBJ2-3	TGCAGCGTTGAGGCCGGGACTAGCAGCTCAGATACGCAGTATTTT	CSVEAGTSSSDTQYF
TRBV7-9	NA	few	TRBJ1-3	TGTGCCAGCAGCTTAGATGGGATCGGAGGAAACACCATATATTTT	CASSLDGIGGNTIYF
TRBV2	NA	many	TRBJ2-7	TGTGCCAGCGGGGGCAGTCACTACGAGCAGTACTTC	CASGGSHYEQYF
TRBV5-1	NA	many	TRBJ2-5	TGCGCCAGCAGCTGGCCTGAGCGGCAAGAGACCCAGTACTTC	CASSWPERQETQYF
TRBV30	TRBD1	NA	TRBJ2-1	TGTGCCTGGAGTGTTGGCCTCGGGGACAGGGCGTTCTTC	CAWSVGLGDRAFF
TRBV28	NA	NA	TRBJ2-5	TGTGCCAGCAGTTTGGCAGGTGACCAAGAGACCCAGTACTTC	CASSLAGDQETQYF
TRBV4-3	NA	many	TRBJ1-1	TGCGCCAGCGGGGTTTCCCGGGACACTGAAGCTTTCTTT	CASGVSRDTEAFF
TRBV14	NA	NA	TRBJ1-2	TGTGCCAGCAGCCGGGGGACGGCATTTCCCGCTATTGGCTACACCTTC	CASSRGTAFPAIGYTF
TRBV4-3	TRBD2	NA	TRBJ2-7	TGCGCCAGCAGCCAAGAGAAGCGGGGGGGCTTCGAGCAGTACTTC	CASSQEKRGGFEQYF
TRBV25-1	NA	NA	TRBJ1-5	TGTGCCAGCAGTGACGGAGGGAATAGCAATCAGCCCCAGCATTTT	CASSDGGNSNQPQHF
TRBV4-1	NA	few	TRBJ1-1	TGCGCCAGCAGCCAAGATGGAGACACTGAAGCTTTCTTT	CASSQDGDTEAFF
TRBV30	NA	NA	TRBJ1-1	TGTGCCTGGAGTAAGGGCAGGGCCCGCCTGAACACTGAAGCTTTCTTT	CAWSKGRARLNTEAFF
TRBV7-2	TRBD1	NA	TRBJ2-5	TGTGCCAGCAGCTCGACAGGGTCCCGCGAGACCCAGTACTTC	CASSSTGSRETQYF
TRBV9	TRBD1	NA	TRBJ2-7	TGTGCCAGCAGCGCCCGGACAGGGTGGCAGTACTTC	CASSARTGWQYF
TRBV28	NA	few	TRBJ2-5	TGTGCCAGTCAACCCGGGCGGCACTACCAAGAGACCCAGTACTTC	CASQPGRHYQETQYF
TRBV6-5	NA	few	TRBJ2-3	TGTGCCAGCAGTTTACAGGGAGGGACAGATACGCAGTATTTT	CASSLQGGTDTQYF
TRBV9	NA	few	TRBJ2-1	TGTGCCAGCGCCCCCGGGGATTTGTACAATGAGCAGTTCTTC	CASAPGDLYNEQFF
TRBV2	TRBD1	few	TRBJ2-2	TGTGCCACGTTACAGGGGCGTCCGGACGCCGGGGAGCTGTTTTTT	CATLQGRPDAGELFF
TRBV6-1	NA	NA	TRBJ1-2	TGTGCCAGCAGGTCGGCTAACTATGGCTACACCTTC	CASRSANYGYTF
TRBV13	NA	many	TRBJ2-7	TGTGCCAGCTCCCCGGACGGGAGCTCCTACGAGCAGTACTTC	CASSPDGSSYEQYF
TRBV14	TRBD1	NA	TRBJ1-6	TGTGCCAGCAGCCCCGGGACAGTCAGTAATTCACCCCTCCACTTT	CASSPGTVSNSPLHF
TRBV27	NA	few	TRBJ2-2	TGTGCCAGCAGTCCTGCGGGGGCTCCTTACACCGGGGAGCTGTTTTTT	CASSPAGAPYTGELFF
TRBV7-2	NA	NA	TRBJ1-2	TGTGCCAGCAGCCTCAGTGCAGGGTCATTCACCTATGGCTACACCTTC	CASSLSAGSFTYGYTF
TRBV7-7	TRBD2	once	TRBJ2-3	TGTGCTAGCTCCCCCGCCCAGGGACTAGGTTTCTCAGATACGCAGTATTTT	CASSPAQGLGFSDTQYF
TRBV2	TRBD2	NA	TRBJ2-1	TGTGCCAGCAGTTTTACTAGCGGGGGGTTAGGGCGCAATGAGCAGTTCTTC	CASSFTSGGLGRNEQFF